This T cell receptor (beta chain) was found in a study of cytomegalovirus exposure and HLA in healthy donors. About the research overall: The roughly 130 validation repertoires used the same platform as the approximately 620 first-cohort repertoires (as reported by a later analysis). Whole-study findings and limits: The investigators catalogued 180 or so TCR beta chains as cytomegalovirus-associated. Specific recognition of CMV antigens was confirmed in vitro for a few chains (all CMV-associated).

V was cut by 5 bases and J by 7 bases, with 9 bases left in between. The CDR3 has 12 residues. Germline V gene lookup returns CDR1 SEHNR and CDR2 FQNEAQ (reference sequence). The method was immunoSEQ multiplex PCR; TCRdb's version includes in-frame clones alone and lacks a portion of them. The data contain more than 90,000 clones, about 82% of them singletons. Turning to this clone: As yet, its antigen is unknown.

The sequence derives from a man between 18 and 29 years old in good health and CMV-seronegative. Specimen: PBMCs. The chain employs TRBV7-9 and TRBJ2-1; D is ambiguous. CDR3 DNA sequence: TGTGCCAGCAGCCCCAGTATGAATGAGCAGTTCTTC. Translated: CASSPSMNEQFF.